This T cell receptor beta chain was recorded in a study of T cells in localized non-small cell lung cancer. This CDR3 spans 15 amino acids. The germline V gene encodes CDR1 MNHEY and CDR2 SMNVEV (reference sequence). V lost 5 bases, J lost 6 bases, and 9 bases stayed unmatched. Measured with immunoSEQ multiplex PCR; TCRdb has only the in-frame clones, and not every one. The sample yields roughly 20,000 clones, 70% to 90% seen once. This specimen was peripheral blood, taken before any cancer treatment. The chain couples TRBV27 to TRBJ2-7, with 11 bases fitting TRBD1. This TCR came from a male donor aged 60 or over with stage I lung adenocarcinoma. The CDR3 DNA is TGTGCCAGCAGTCCATGGACAGGGGGCTCTCCCGAGCAGTACTTC. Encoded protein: CASSPWTGGSPEQYF.